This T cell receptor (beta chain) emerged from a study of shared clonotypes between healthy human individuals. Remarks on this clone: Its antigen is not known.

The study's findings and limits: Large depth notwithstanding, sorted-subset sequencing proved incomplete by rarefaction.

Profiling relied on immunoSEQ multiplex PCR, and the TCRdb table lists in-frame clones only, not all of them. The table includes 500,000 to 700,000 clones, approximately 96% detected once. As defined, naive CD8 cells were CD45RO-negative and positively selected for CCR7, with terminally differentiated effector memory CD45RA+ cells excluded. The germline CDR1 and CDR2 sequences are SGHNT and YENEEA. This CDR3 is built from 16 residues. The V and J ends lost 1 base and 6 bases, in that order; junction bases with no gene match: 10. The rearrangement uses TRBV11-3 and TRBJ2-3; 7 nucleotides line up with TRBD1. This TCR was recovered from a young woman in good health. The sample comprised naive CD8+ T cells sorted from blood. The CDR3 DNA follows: TGTGCCAGCAGCTTAGGGGGACAAAAGGGGGCGGATACGCAGTATTTT. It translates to CASSLGGQKGADTQYF.